The T cell receptor beta chain under discussion was sequenced for a study of T cell responses to AZD1222 COVID-19 vaccine. In regard to this clone: Its antigen remains unknown.

The ends were cut back, 0 bases at V and 0 bases at J, with 13 bases in the middle. The CDR3 extends over 17 amino acids. Germline V gene lookup returns CDR1 SGHRS and CDR2 YFSETQ. Study results and caveats: Vaccination with two AZD1222 doses was followed by a rise in Spike-specific TCR breadth and depth. Just a handful of AZD1222 recipients were seropositive at baseline. Spike regions recognized by vaccine-associated CD4 TCRs spanned the protein, led by 160-218 and 743-854. Donors skewed white British and female; clonal diversity was possibly underestimated.

Sequencing used immunoSEQ multiplex PCR; TCRdb keeps in-frame clones, though not all of them. Of around 140,000 clones in the sample, roughly 92% are singletons; the top ten hold 1.7%. J is TRBJ1-3 and V is TRBV5-1, with D uncertain. The clonotype originates from an adult in good health. The sample here was peripheral blood, taken on day 0 of AZD1222 vaccination. The CDR3 DNA is TGCGCCAGCAGCTTGGATCCGGGCCTAAGCTCTGGAAACACCATATATTTT. Its protein is CASSLDPGLSSGNTIYF.